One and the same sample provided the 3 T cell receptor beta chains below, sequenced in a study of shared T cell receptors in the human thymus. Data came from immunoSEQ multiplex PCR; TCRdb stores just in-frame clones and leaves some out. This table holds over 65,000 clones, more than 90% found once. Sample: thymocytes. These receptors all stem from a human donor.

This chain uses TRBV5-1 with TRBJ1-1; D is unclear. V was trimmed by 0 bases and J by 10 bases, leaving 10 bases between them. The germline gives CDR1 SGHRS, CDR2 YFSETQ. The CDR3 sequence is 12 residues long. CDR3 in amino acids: CASSLGAGGAFF. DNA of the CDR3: TGCGCCAGCAGCTTGGGTGCAGGAGGAGCTTTCTTT.

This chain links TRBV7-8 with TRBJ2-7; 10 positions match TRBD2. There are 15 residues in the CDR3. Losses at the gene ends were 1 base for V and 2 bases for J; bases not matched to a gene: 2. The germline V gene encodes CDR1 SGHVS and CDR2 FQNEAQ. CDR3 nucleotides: TGTGCCAGCAGCTTAGAACTAGCGGGGACCTACGAGCAGTACTTC. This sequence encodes CASSLELAGTYEQYF.

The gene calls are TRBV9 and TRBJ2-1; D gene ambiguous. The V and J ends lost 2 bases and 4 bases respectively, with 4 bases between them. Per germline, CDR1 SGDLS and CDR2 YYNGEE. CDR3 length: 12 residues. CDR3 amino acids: CASSVSYNEQFF. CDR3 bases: TGTGCCAGCAGCGTCTCGTACAATGAGCAGTTCTTC. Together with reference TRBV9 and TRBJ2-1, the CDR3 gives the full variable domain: DSGVTQTPKHLITATGQRVTLRCSPRSGDLSVYWYQQSLDQGLQFLIQYYNGEERAKGNILERFSAQQFPDLHSELNLSSLELGDSALYFCASSVSYNEQFFGPGTRLTVL.